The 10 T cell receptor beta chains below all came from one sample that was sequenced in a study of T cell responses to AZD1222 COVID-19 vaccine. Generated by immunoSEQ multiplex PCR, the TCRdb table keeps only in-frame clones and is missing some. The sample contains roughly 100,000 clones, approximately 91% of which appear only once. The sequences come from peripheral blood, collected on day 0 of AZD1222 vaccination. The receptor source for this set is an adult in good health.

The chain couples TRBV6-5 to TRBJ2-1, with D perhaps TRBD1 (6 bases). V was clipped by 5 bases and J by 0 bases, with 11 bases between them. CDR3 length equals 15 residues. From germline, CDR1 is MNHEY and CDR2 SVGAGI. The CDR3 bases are TGTGCCAGCAGTACCGACAGGAGCTCCTACAATGAGCAGTTCTTC. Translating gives CASSTDRSSYNEQFF.

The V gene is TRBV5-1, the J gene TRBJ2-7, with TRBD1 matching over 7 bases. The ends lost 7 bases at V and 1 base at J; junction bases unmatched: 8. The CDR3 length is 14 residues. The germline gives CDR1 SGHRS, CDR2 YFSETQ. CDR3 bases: TGCGCCAGCCGAACATCGACAGGGTCCTACGAGCAGTACTTC. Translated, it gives CASRTSTGSYEQYF.

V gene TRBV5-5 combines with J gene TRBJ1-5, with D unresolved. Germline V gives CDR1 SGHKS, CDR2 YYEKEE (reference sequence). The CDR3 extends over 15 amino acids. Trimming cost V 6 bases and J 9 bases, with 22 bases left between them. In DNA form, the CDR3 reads TGTGCCAGCACCACGACCCCAAAAACACAGCGGCCCCAGCATTTT. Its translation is CASTTTPKTQRPQHF.

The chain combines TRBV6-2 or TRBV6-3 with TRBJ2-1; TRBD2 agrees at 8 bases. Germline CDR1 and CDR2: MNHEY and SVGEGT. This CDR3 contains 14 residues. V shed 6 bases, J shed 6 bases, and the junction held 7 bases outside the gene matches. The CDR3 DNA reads TGTGCCAGCAGCCCACTCCGGGGGGGCAATGAGCAGTTCTTC. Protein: CASSPLRGGNEQFF.

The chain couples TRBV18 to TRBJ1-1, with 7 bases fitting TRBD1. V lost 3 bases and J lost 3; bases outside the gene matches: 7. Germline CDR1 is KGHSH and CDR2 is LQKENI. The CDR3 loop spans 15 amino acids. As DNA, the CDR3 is TGTGCCAGCTCACCCCAGACAGGGAGGCACACTGAAGCTTTCTTT. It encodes CASSPQTGRHTEAFF.

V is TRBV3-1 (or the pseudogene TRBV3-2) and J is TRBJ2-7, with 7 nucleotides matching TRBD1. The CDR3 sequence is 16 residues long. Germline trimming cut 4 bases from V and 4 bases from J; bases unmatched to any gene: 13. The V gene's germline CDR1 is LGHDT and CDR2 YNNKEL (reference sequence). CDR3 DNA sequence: TGTGCCAGCAGCCCCCGGACAGGAACGGACTCATACGAGCAGTACTTC. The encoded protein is CASSPRTGTDSYEQYF.

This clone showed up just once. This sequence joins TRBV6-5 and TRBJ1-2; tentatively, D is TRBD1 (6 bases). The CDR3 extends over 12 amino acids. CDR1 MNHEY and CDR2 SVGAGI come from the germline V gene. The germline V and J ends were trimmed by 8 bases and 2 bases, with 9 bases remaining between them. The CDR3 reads CASHTGNYGYTF. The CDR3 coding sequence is TGTGCCAGCCACACAGGGAACTATGGCTACACCTTC.

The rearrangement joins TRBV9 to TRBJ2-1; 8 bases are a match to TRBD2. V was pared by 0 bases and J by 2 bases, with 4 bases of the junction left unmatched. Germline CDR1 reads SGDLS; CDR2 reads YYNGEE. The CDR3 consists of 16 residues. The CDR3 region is CASSVVTSGAYNEQFF. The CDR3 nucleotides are TGTGCCAGCAGCGTAGTTACTAGCGGAGCCTACAATGAGCAGTTCTTC.

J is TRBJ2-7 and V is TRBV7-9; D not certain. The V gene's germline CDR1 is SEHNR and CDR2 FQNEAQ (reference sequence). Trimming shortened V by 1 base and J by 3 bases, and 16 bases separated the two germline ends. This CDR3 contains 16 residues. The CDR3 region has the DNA TGTGCCAGCAGCTTAGGGCAGCTGGGAATCTACTACGAGCAGTACTTC. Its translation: CASSLGQLGIYYEQYF.

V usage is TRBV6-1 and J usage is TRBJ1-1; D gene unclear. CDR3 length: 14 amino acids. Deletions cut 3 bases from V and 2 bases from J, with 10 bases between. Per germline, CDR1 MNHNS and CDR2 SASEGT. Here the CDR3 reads CASSDPWRNTEAFF. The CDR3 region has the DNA TGTGCCAGCAGTGACCCGTGGAGAAACACTGAAGCTTTCTTT.